These T cell receptor beta chains were read from a single sample in a study of shared clonotypes between healthy human individuals. Assay used: immunoSEQ multiplex PCR; TCRdb lists only in-frame clones, some missing. The sample lists about 750,000 clones, around 92% occurring once. The sample comprised naive CD8+ T cells sorted from blood. The receptors come from a man aged 25-45 years in good health. The CDR3 runs from the conserved cysteine through the conserved F or W.

j_call v_call cdr3_aa
TRBJ2-3 TRBV28 CASSPSQGTDTQYF
TRBJ2-7 TRBV27 CASSSLVGQGVHEQYF
TRBJ2-7 TRBV29-1 CSVLTGVNSYEQYF
TRBJ2-5 TRBV18 CASSPPPPGQDQETQYF
TRBJ2-5 TRBV15 CATSRGDTELETQYF
TRBJ2-7 TRBV5-1 CASSLAGLAWKKLNYEQYF
TRBJ2-5 TRBV10-1 CASNEGTGSDQETQYF
TRBJ2-5 TRBV6-5 CASSYGGELQETQYF
TRBJ2-5 TRBV13 CASSSLRDRQETQYF
TRBJ2-3 TRBV5-5 CASRTLAGSTDTQYF
TRBJ2-5 TRBV28 CASSLDGETQYF
TRBJ2-2 TRBV28 CASRKGQITGELFF
TRBJ2-2 TRBV4-1 CASSLTRHDTGELFF
TRBJ2-4 TRBV7-7 CASSPPWLAGDWEDIQYF
TRBJ1-1 TRBV10-2 CASRRGGNTEAFF
TRBJ2-7 TRBV28 CASSSLRDRDLYEQYF
TRBJ2-3 TRBV4-1 CASSQDSSPDTQYF
TRBJ1-2 TRBV13 CASSPRGTGNYGYTF
TRBJ2-1 TRBV27 CASSPSGGRRYNEQFF
TRBJ1-2 TRBV5-8 CASSFTDRYLFYGYTF
TRBJ2-1 TRBV7-9 CASSQTSGRAPRDEQFF
TRBJ2-2 TRBV9 CASNGGSNTGELFF
TRBJ2-7 TRBV7-9 CASSLGAEQYF
TRBJ2-4 TRBV6-5 CASSPGQVQYF